Presented here are 18 T cell receptor beta chains from one specimen sequenced in a study of cytomegalovirus exposure and HLA in healthy donors. It was with 60 Vbeta and 13 Jbeta primers that the PCR ran. Repertoires were generated with immunoSEQ multiplex PCR, while TCRdb's copy carries only in-frame clones and drops some. The sample shows approximately 140,000 clones, about four fifths of them seen only once. The sequenced material came from PBMCs. These receptors came from a male donor in good health and CMV-seronegative.

As regards this clone: The sample has other DNA sequences that encode this CDR3 too. The chain combines TRBV11-2 with TRBJ2-7; perhaps TRBD2 as D (6 bases). CDR1 and CDR2 (germline): SGHAT, FQNNGV. Trimming removed 1 base from V and 2 bases from J, with 6 bases in between. This CDR3 is 13 amino acids long. The CDR3 nucleotides read TGTGCCAGCAGCTTAGGACTAGCCTACGAGCAGTACTTC. Amino acids: CASSLGLAYEQYF.

V is TRBV7-9 and J is TRBJ1-2; a weak D match, TRBD1 (5 bases). The CDR3 is 13 amino acids. V was trimmed by 11 bases and J by 4 bases, leaving 17 bases between them. CDR1 and CDR2 from the germline V gene are SEHNR and FQNEAQ (reference sequence). CDR3 amino acids: CAGLKGPSYGYTF. CDR3 sequence (DNA): TGTGCCGGCTTAAAGGGGCCCTCCTATGGCTACACCTTC.

V and J are TRBV29-1 and TRBJ2-1, with D perhaps matching TRBD2 (5 bases). V lost 0 bases and J 7 bases, leaving 22 bases between the germline ends. CDR1 SQVTM and CDR2 ANQGSEA come from the germline V gene. The CDR3 consists of 17 residues. This CDR3 is CSVEDSFCGSRRNEQFF. The CDR3 DNA reads TGCAGCGTTGAAGATTCTTTTTGCGGGTCCCGCAGAAATGAGCAGTTCTTC.

This clone occurred once. The chain is built from TRBV5-6 and TRBJ2-3, with 10 bases lining up with TRBD2. The length of the CDR3 is 15 residues. The germline V gene has CDR1 SGHDT and CDR2 YYEEEE. V lost 2 bases, J lost 11 bases, and 11 bases stayed unmatched. This CDR3 is CASSFPSGSEYMQYF. The CDR3 DNA reads TGTGCCAGCAGCTTTCCTAGCGGGAGCGAGTATATGCAGTATTTT.

The gene calls are TRBV19 and TRBJ2-1; TRBD1 might be the D (5 bases). Germline values: CDR1 LNHDA, CDR2 SQIVND (reference sequence). V lost 7 bases and J lost 3, with 10 bases in between. CDR3 size: 13 residues. This chain's CDR3 is CASKAGFYNEQFF. The CDR3 region has the DNA TGTGCCAGTAAGGCAGGGTTCTACAATGAGCAGTTCTTC. Full variable domain (remainder filled in from reference TRBV19 and TRBJ2-1): DGGITQSPKYLFRKEGQNVTLSCEQNLNHDAMYWYRQDPGQGLRLIYYSQIVNDFQKGDIAEGYSVSREKKESFPLTVTSAQKNPTAFYLCASKAGFYNEQFFGPGTRLTVL.

The chain combines TRBV14 with TRBJ1-2, with D perhaps matching TRBD1 (6 bases). The CDR3 runs to 14 residues. Per germline, CDR1 SGHDN and CDR2 FVKESK. V lost 4 bases, J lost 0 bases, and 9 bases lay in between. The CDR3 sequence: CASSRGQSNYGYTF. CDR3 DNA: TGTGCCAGCAGCCGGGGGCAATCTAACTATGGCTACACCTTC.

The rearrangement links TRBV2 to TRBJ1-2; the match to TRBD1 covers 7 bases. The CDR3 has 12 residues. Germline V gives CDR1 SNHLY, CDR2 FYNNEI. V lost 6 bases, J lost 2 bases, and 0 bases stayed unmatched. The CDR3 DNA reads TGTGCCAGCAGACAGGGGAACTATGGCTACACCTTC. It codes for CASRQGNYGYTF. Full variable domain (remainder filled in from reference TRBV2 and TRBJ1-2): EPEVTQTPSHQVTQMGQEVILRCVPISNHLYFYWYRQILGQKVEFLVSFYNNEISEKSEIFDDQFSVERPDGSNFTLKIRSTKLEDSAMYFCASRQGNYGYTFGSGTRLTVV.

This clone was observed a few times. The chain links TRBV10-3 to TRBJ1-3, with 7 positions matching TRBD1. Unmatched junction bases numbered 4, after V lost 2 bases and J lost 0 bases. CDR3 length: 16 amino acids. CDR1 and CDR2 from the germline V gene are ENHRY and SYGVKD. The DNA of the CDR3 is TGTGCCATCAGTGAGGGGACAGCGATCTCTGGAAACACCATATATTTT. Protein sequence: CAISEGTAISGNTIYF.

This clone showed up just once. V usage is TRBV30 and J usage is TRBJ2-5, with D perhaps TRBD2 (6 bases). CDR1 and CDR2 (germline): GTSNPN, SVGIG (reference sequence). There are 12 residues in the CDR3. The V end was cut by 1 base, the J end by 5 bases, with 8 bases between. The CDR3 protein is CAWSGGGETQYF. The DNA of the CDR3 is TGTGCCTGGAGTGGGGGAGGCGAGACCCAGTACTTC.

This clone was recorded a few times. Compared with germline, one end of the junction differs, possibly owing to a read error. V usage is TRBV5-4 and J usage is TRBJ2-2; the match to TRBD2 covers 10 bases. CDR1 and CDR2 (germline): SGHNT, YYREEE (reference sequence). This CDR3 is 15 amino acids long. Here the CDR3 reads CASSPAGGNPGELFF. CDR3 in DNA: TGTGCCAGCAGCCCAGCGGGAGGGAACCCCGGGGAGCTGTTTTTT. Based on the CDR3 plus reference TRBV5-4 and TRBJ2-2, the full variable domain is ETGVTQSPTHLIKTRGQQVTLRCSSQSGHNTVSWYQQALGQGPQFIFQYYREEENGRGNFPPRFSGLQFPNYSSELNVNALELDDSALYLCASSPAGGNPGELFFGEGSRLTVL.

The chain is built from TRBV5-1 and TRBJ1-4; 12 bases are a match to TRBD1. V was clipped by 4 bases and J by 6 bases; unmatched bases: 1. This CDR3 is built from 14 residues. Germline V gene lookup returns CDR1 SGHRS and CDR2 YFSETQ. The CDR3 here is CASSGDRGHEKLFF. The CDR3 DNA follows: TGCGCCAGCAGCGGGGACAGGGGGCATGAAAAACTGTTTTTT.

The chain recombines TRBV7-9 with TRBJ2-7; TRBD1 might be the D (6 bases). CDR1 and CDR2 from the germline V gene are SEHNR and FQNEAQ (reference sequence). This CDR3 is 16 amino acids long. Trimming cost V 5 bases and J 5 bases, with 22 bases left between them. The CDR3 reads CASSGTQGLGVDEQYF. The CDR3 DNA is TGTGCCAGCAGCGGAACACAGGGTCTCGGCGTGGACGAGCAGTACTTC.

V and J are TRBV7-9 and TRBJ2-6, with D unresolved. The CDR3 sequence is 13 residues long. Germline assignment: CDR1 SEHNR and CDR2 FQNEAQ (reference sequence). Trimming took off 5 bases at V and 9 bases at J, with 11 bases between the two ends. Here the CDR3 reads CASSQWASNVLTF. DNA for the CDR3: TGTGCCAGCAGCCAGTGGGCCAGCAACGTCCTGACTTTC.

V gene TRBV10-3 combines with J gene TRBJ1-1; tentative D call: TRBD1 (5 bases). The germline V gene encodes CDR1 ENHRY and CDR2 SYGVKD. The CDR3 is made up of 16 amino acids. Trimming shortened V by 5 bases and J by 0 bases, and 16 bases separated the two germline ends. CDR3 DNA: TGTGCCATCAGTAGTCCAATCACAGGAATGAACACTGAAGCTTTCTTT. Protein: CAISSPITGMNTEAFF.

This clone showed up just once. The chain recombines TRBV4-3 with TRBJ1-5; D might be TRBD1 (5 bases). Germline assignment: CDR1 LGHNA and CDR2 YSLEER. V was shortened by 4 bases and J by 7 bases, with 20 bases between the two germline ends. The CDR3 is made up of 16 amino acids. CDR3 coding DNA: TGCGCCAGCAGCCTCTGGTATAAGGGGCTGGGGCAGCCCCAGCATTTT. This codes for CASSLWYKGLGQPQHF.

CDR3 in DNA: TGTGCCAGCAGCCTTGGACTCTCTCCCAACAATGAGCAGTTCTTC. Residues: CASSLGLSPNNEQFF. The chain carries TRBV7-3 and TRBJ2-1; maybe TRBD2 (5 bases). The V end lost 5 bases, the J end lost 5 bases, and 16 bases lay between the germline ends. The CDR3 loop spans 15 amino acids. Germline CDR1 reads SGHTA; CDR2 reads FQGTGA.

This chain links TRBV19 with TRBJ2-5; no definite D call. The CDR3 runs to 13 residues. The V end was cut by 5 bases, the J end by 5 bases, with 12 bases between. CDR1 LNHDA and CDR2 SQIVND come from the germline V gene (reference sequence). CDR3 bases: TGTGCCAGTAGTGGTGTCGTAGAGGAGACCCAGTACTTC. Amino acid sequence: CASSGVVEETQYF.

The V and J genes are TRBV7-9 and TRBJ1-4; 12 bases are a match to TRBD1. Germline-derived CDR1 and CDR2 are SEHNR and FQNEAQ (reference sequence). The CDR3 spans 18 residues. The ends lost 7 bases at V and 4 bases at J; junction bases unmatched: 13. The CDR3 DNA reads TGTGCCAGCAACCAAAGAGGGACAGGGGGCCAGGGTAATGAAAAACTGTTTTTT. This sequence encodes CASNQRGTGGQGNEKLFF.